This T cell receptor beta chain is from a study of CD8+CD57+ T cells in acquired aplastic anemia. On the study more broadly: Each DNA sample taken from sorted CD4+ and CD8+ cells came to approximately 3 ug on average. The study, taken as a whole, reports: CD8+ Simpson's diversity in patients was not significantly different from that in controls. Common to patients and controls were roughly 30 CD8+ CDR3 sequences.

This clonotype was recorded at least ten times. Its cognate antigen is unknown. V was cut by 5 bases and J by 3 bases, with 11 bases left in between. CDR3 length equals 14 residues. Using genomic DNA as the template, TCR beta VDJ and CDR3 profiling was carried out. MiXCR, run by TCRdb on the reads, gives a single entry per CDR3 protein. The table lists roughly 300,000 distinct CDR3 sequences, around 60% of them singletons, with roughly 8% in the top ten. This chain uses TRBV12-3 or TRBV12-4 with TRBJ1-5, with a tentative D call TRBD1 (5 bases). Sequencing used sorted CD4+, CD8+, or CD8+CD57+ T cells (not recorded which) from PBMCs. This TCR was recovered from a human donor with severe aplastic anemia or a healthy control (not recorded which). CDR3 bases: TGTGCCAGCAGTCCCAGGGTTTCCAATCAGCCCCAGCATTTT. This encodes CASSPRVSNQPQHF.